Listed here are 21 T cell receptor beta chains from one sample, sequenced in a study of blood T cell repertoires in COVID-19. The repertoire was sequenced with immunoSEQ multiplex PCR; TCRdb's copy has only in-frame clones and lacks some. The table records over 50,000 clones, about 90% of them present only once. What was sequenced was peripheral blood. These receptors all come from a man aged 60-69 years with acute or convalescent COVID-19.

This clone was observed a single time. CDR3 amino acids: CASSLQGLQPQHF. The CDR3 region has the DNA TGTGCCAGCAGCTTACAGGGTTTACAGCCCCAGCATTTT. The rearrangement links TRBV7-2 to TRBJ1-5, with a tentative D call TRBD1 (5 bases). This CDR3 region has 13 residues. V shed 2 bases and J shed 7 bases, with 9 bases lying between them. Germline CDR1 is SGHTA and CDR2 is FQGNSA.

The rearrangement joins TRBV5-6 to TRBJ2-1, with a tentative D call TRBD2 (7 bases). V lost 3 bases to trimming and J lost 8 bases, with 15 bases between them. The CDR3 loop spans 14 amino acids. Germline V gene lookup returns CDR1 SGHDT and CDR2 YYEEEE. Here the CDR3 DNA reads TGTGCCAGCAGCTCTTTGGGGGGGCAGGATGAGCAGTTCTTC. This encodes CASSSLGGQDEQFF.

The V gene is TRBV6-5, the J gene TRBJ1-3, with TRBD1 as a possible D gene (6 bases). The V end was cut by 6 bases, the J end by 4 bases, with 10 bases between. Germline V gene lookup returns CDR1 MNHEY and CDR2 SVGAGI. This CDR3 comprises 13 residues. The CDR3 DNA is TGTGCCAGCAGACAGGGATCCGGAAACACCATATATTTT. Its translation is CASRQGSGNTIYF.

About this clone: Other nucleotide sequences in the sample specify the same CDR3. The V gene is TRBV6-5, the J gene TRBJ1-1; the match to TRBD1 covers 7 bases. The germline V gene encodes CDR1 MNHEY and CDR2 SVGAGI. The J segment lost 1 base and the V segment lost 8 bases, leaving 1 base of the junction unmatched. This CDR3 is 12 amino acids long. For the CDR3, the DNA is TGTGCCAGCCGACAGGGGAACACTGAAGCTTTCTTT. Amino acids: CASRQGNTEAFF.

The CDR3 is CASSQAGGQESTQYF. The CDR3 nucleotides read TGCGCCAGCAGCCAAGCTGGGGGACAGGAGTCAACCCAGTACTTC. The V call is TRBV4-3, the J call TRBJ2-5, with TRBD1 matching over 8 bases. The CDR3 is made up of 15 amino acids. Germline V gene lookup returns CDR1 LGHNA and CDR2 YSLEER. J was trimmed by 8 bases and V by 1 base; bases with no gene match: 9.

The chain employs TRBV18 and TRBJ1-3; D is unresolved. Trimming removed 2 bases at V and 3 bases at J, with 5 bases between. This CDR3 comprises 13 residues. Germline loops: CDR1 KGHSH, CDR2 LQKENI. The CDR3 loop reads CASSPEVGNTIYF. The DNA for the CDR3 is TGTGCCAGCTCACCAGAGGTTGGAAACACCATATATTTT. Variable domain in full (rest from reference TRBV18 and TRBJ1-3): NAGVMQNPRHLVRRRGQEARLRCSPMKGHSHVYWYRQLPEEGLKFMVYLQKENIIDESGMPKERFSAEFPKEGPSILRIQQVVRGDSAAYFCASSPEVGNTIYFGEGSWLTVV.

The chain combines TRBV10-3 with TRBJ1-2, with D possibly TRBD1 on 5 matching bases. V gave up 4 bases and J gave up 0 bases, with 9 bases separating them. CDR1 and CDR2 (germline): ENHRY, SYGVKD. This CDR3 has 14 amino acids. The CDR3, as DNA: TGTGCCATCAGTGGACAGAGAGCTAACTATGGCTACACCTTC. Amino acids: CAISGQRANYGYTF.

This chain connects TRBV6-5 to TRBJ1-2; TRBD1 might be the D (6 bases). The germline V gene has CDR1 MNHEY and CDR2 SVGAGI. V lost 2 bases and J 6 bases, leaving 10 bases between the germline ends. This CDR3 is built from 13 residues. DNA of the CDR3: TGTGCCAGCAGTTACACAGGGTCAGATGGCTACACCTTC. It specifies CASSYTGSDGYTF.

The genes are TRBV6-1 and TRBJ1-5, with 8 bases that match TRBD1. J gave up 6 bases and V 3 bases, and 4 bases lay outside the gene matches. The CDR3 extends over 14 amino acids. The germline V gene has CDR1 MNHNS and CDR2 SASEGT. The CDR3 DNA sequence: TGTGCCAGCAGTGATTCAGGGGGCGGTCAGCCCCAGCATTTT. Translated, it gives CASSDSGGGQPQHF.

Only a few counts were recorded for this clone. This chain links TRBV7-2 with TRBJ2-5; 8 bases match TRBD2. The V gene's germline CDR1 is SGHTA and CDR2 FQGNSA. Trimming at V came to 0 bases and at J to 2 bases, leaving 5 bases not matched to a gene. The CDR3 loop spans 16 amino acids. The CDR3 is CASSLAIAGRQETQYF. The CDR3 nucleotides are TGTGCCAGCAGCTTAGCTATAGCGGGGCGACAAGAGACCCAGTACTTC.

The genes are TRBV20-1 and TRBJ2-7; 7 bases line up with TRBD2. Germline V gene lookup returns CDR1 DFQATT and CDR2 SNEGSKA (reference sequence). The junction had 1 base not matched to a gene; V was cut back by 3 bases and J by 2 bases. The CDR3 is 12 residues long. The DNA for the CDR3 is TGCAGTGCTAGTGGACTAGCCTACGAGCAGTACTTC. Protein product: CSASGLAYEQYF.

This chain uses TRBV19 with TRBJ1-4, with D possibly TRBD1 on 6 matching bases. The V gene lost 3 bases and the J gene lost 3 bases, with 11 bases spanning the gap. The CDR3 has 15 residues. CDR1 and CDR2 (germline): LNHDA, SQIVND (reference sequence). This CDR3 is CASSMGAPPNEKLFF. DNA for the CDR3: TGTGCCAGTAGTATGGGGGCCCCCCCTAATGAAAAACTGTTTTTT.

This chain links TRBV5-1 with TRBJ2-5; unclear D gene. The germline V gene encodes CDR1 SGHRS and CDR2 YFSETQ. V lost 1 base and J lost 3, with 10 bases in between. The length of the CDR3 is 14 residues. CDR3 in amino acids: CASSLSPDEETQYF. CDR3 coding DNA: TGCGCCAGCAGCTTGTCGCCAGATGAAGAGACCCAGTACTTC.

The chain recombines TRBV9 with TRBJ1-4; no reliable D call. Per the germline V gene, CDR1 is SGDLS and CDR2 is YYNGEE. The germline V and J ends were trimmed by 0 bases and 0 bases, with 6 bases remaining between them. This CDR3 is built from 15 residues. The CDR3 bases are TGTGCCAGCAGCGTAGGTCCCTCAACTAATGAAAAACTGTTTTTT. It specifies CASSVGPSTNEKLFF.

The CDR3 spells CASSETGHPGELFF. The CDR3, as DNA: TGTGCCAGCAGCGAAACAGGGCACCCCGGGGAGCTGTTTTTT. This rearrangement joins TRBV9 to TRBJ2-2; TRBD1 might be the D (6 bases). CDR1 and CDR2 from the germline V gene are SGDLS and YYNGEE. This CDR3 has 14 amino acids. Deletions cut 3 bases from V and 6 bases from J, with 12 bases between.

CDR3 sequence: CASGRQASSYNEQFF. CDR3 DNA: TGTGCTAGTGGACGACAGGCCAGCTCCTACAATGAGCAGTTCTTC. The V gene is TRBV12-5, the J gene TRBJ2-1; weak D call: TRBD1 (6 bases). Germline values: CDR1 LGHNT, CDR2 FRNRAP. The CDR3 totals 15 residues. With 6 bases removed from V and 0 bases from J, the gap between germline ends came to 12 bases.

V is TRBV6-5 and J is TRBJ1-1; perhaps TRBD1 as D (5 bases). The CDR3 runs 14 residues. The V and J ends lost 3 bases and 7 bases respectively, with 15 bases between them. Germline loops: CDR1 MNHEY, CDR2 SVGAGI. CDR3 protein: CASSYTGGSNEAFF. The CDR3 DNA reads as TGTGCCAGCAGTTATACGGGGGGAAGCAATGAAGCTTTCTTT.

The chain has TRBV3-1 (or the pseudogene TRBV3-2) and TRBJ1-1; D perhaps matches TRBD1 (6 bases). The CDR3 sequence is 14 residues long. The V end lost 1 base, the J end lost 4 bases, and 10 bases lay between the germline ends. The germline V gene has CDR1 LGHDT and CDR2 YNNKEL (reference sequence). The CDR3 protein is CASSQGEGVTEAFF. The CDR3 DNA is TGTGCCAGCAGCCAAGGGGAGGGGGTCACTGAAGCTTTCTTT.

As DNA, the CDR3 is TGTGCCAGCAGCACCGGACAAGAAAGGATTTCGCAGTATTTT. It yields the protein CASSTGQERISQYF. The J gene is TRBJ2-3, the V gene TRBV5-4; D may be TRBD1 (5 bases). V lost 4 bases to trimming and J lost 10 bases, with 19 bases between them. The germline gives CDR1 SGHNT, CDR2 YYREEE (reference sequence). CDR3 length equals 14 residues. Looking up the rest from reference TRBV5-4 and TRBJ2-3 gives the full variable domain: ETGVTQSPTHLIKTRGQQVTLRCSSQSGHNTVSWYQQALGQGPQFIFQYYREEENGRGNFPPRFSGLQFPNYSSELNVNALELDDSALYLCASSTGQERISQYFGPGTRLTVL.

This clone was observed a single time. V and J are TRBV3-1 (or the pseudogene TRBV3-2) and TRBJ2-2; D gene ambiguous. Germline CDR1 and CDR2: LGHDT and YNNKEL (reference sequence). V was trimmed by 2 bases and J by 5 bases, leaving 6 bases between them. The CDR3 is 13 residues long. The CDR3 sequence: CASSQSFTGELFF. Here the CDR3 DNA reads TGTGCCAGCAGCCAATCCTTTACCGGGGAGCTGTTTTTT.

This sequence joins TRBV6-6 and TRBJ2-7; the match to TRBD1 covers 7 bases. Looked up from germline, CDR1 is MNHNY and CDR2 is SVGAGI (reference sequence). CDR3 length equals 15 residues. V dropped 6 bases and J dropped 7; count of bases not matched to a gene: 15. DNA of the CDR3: TGTGCCAGCAGGTTAAAACGGGACAGTCTTACTGAGCAGTACTTC. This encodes CASRLKRDSLTEQYF.